Below, 20 T cell receptor beta chains from the same sample are listed, as sequenced in a study of blood T cell repertoires in COVID-19. The assay was immunoSEQ multiplex PCR, and TCRdb's table has in-frame clones only and misses some. The sample carries under 250,000 clones, around 92% recorded once. Sequencing input: PBMCs or T cells enriched from blood (not recorded which). The receptors here all came from a woman in her twenties or thirties with acute COVID-19.

The V call is TRBV19, the J call TRBJ2-7; 7 nucleotides align to TRBD1. CDR3 length: 16 amino acids. The trim removed 5 bases at V and 0 bases at J, leaving 10 bases unmatched. From germline, CDR1 is LNHDA and CDR2 SQIVND (reference sequence). CDR3 loop: CASSPGTGASSYEQYF. The CDR3 coding sequence is TGTGCCAGTAGTCCAGGTACAGGGGCAAGCTCCTACGAGCAGTACTTC.

This chain connects TRBV19 to TRBJ2-2; TRBD1 agrees at 8 bases. The length of the CDR3 is 16 residues. V lost 5 bases to trimming and J lost 2 bases; unmatched junction nucleotides: 7. CDR1 is LNHDA and CDR2 is SQIVND in the germline V gene (reference sequence). In DNA, the CDR3 is TGTGCCAGTAGTTCCCGGACAGGGAGAAACACCGGGGAGCTGTTTTTT. Its protein is CASSSRTGRNTGELFF.

The chain couples TRBV2 to TRBJ2-4; D possibly corresponds to TRBD1 (5 bases). Trimming took off 5 bases at V and 8 bases at J, with 16 bases between the two ends. Looked up from germline, CDR1 is SNHLY and CDR2 is FYNNEI. CDR3 length: 14 amino acids. CDR3: CASSTPRGQDIQYF. The CDR3 DNA is TGTGCCAGCAGTACCCCAAGGGGCCAGGACATTCAGTACTTC.

This chain joins TRBV3-1 (or the pseudogene TRBV3-2) and TRBJ2-6, with D tentatively TRBD1 (6 bases). This CDR3 region has 17 residues. Trimming removed 6 bases at V and 0 bases at J, with 15 bases between. Germline V lookup: CDR1 LGHDT, CDR2 YNNKEL (reference sequence). CDR3 protein: CASSRGTSISGANVLTF. The DNA for the CDR3 is TGTGCCAGCAGTCGAGGGACATCAATCTCTGGGGCCAACGTCCTGACTTTC.

V and J are TRBV20-1 and TRBJ1-5; D gene unclear. The CDR3 contains 14 residues. Germline CDR1 reads DFQATT; CDR2 reads SNEGSKA (reference sequence). The V and J ends lost 3 bases and 7 bases respectively, with 16 bases between them. The CDR3 DNA reads TGCAGTGCTAGTTCCGGGTCCCCGAGCCAGCCCCAGCATTTT. Translating gives CSASSGSPSQPQHF.

This chain links TRBV7-6 with TRBJ1-1; D remains unclear. Per the germline V gene, CDR1 is SGHVS and CDR2 is FNYEAQ. The V end was cut by 7 bases, the J end by 4 bases, with 16 bases between. The CDR3 sequence is 14 residues long. The CDR3 region has the DNA TGTGCCAGCACTAAAAGAGGTCCGGGCACTGAAGCTTTCTTT. The encoded protein is CASTKRGPGTEAFF. Supplemented by reference TRBV7-6 and TRBJ1-1, the full variable domain reads GAGVSQSPRYKVTKRGQDVALRCDPISGHVSLYWYRQALGQGPEFLTYFNYEAQQDKSGLPNDRFSAERPEGSISTLTIQRTEQRDSAMYRCASTKRGPGTEAFFGQGTRLTVV.

V and J are TRBV30 and TRBJ1-3; perhaps TRBD1 as D (6 bases). Trimming removed 4 bases from V and 4 bases from J, with 11 bases in between. CDR1 and CDR2 from the germline V gene are GTSNPN and SVGIG (reference sequence). The CDR3 is 13 amino acids. In DNA form, the CDR3 reads TGTGCCTGGACCGCACAGGGCGGAAACACCATATATTTT. Protein product: CAWTAQGGNTIYF.

The chain is built from TRBV7-9 and TRBJ2-7; TRBD1 might be the D (5 bases). The germline gives CDR1 SEHNR, CDR2 FQNEAQ (reference sequence). The CDR3 is 16 residues long. Between the trimmed V and J ends, which lost 5 bases and 3 bases, there was a span of 20 bases. The chain's CDR3 is CASSPRFGAPNYEQYF. The DNA for the CDR3 is TGTGCCAGCAGCCCTCGTTTTGGGGCACCCAACTACGAGCAGTACTTC.

The chain employs TRBV13 and TRBJ1-2; 8 bases are a match to TRBD1. Germline trimming cut 5 bases from V and 6 bases from J; bases unmatched to any gene: 5. CDR1 is PRHDT, CDR2 FYEKMQ, per germline (reference sequence). The CDR3 is 13 residues long. CDR3 DNA sequence: TGTGCCAGCAGCCCCCAGGACAGGGATGGCTACACCTTC. Encoded protein: CASSPQDRDGYTF.

This clone was seen more than once but under ten times. Within the sample, other DNA sequences also encode this same CDR3. The V call is TRBV30, the J call TRBJ2-5; D is possibly TRBD1 (5 bases). The V gene lost 2 bases and the J gene lost 5 bases, with 12 bases spanning the gap. Germline assignment: CDR1 GTSNPN and CDR2 SVGIG (reference sequence). The CDR3 contains 13 residues. The CDR3 sequence is CAWSNRGRETQYF. In nucleotides, the CDR3 is TGTGCCTGGAGTAATAGGGGTCGGGAGACCCAGTACTTC.

This CDR3 reads CASSLPGQGHWPQHF. DNA of the CDR3: TGTGCCAGTAGTTTACCCGGACAGGGACATTGGCCCCAGCATTTT. This chain joins TRBV19 and TRBJ1-5, with 8 bases matching TRBD1. From germline, CDR1 is LNHDA and CDR2 SQIVND (reference sequence). This CDR3 comprises 15 residues. Trimming cost V 5 bases and J 9 bases; bases outside gene matches: 12.

V usage is TRBV25-1 and J usage is TRBJ1-1; 8 bases map to TRBD1. The V gene's germline CDR1 is MGHDK and CDR2 SYGVNS. With 5 bases clipped from V and 3 bases from J, the junction kept 2 bases outside the gene matches. The CDR3 is 13 residues long. The CDR3, as DNA: TGTGCCAGCAGTAGGACAGGGTACACTGAAGCTTTCTTT. Translated, it gives CASSRTGYTEAFF.

The rearrangement uses TRBV4-1 and TRBJ1-6; 9 nucleotides line up with TRBD1. This CDR3 has 15 residues. The germline CDR1 and CDR2 sequences are MGHRA and YSYEKL. V shed 2 bases, J shed 6 bases, and the junction held 2 bases outside the gene matches. This CDR3 is CASSQRTGVNSPLHF. CDR3 bases: TGCGCCAGCAGCCAAAGGACAGGGGTTAATTCACCCCTCCACTTT.

The gene calls are TRBV7-9 and TRBJ1-6; D uncertain. V lost 3 bases and J 9 bases, leaving 15 bases between the germline ends. The CDR3 is 15 residues long. Germline V CDR1 and CDR2: SEHNR, FQNEAQ (reference sequence). CDR3 region: CASSFDRSWSSPLHF. The CDR3 DNA reads as TGTGCCAGCAGCTTTGACCGGTCTTGGAGTTCACCCCTCCACTTT.

V usage is TRBV5-4 and J usage is TRBJ1-2; D call uncertain. The CDR3 runs to 13 residues. Germline-derived CDR1 and CDR2 are SGHNT and YYREEE (reference sequence). Trimming shortened V by 2 bases and J by 8 bases, and 13 bases separated the two germline ends. For the CDR3, the DNA is TGTGCCAGCAGCTTAGTGCCCCTCGGGGGCTACACCTTC. Translated: CASSLVPLGGYTF. The full variable domain, rest sourced from reference TRBV5-4 and TRBJ1-2, is ETGVTQSPTHLIKTRGQQVTLRCSSQSGHNTVSWYQQALGQGPQFIFQYYREEENGRGNFPPRFSGLQFPNYSSELNVNALELDDSALYLCASSLVPLGGYTFGSGTRLTVV.

The chain links TRBV29-1 to TRBJ2-3; TRBD2 aligns across 8 bases. This CDR3 spans 13 amino acids. The V segment lost 5 bases and the J segment 5 bases; nucleotides outside the gene matches: 6. Germline V gives CDR1 SQVTM, CDR2 ANQGSEA. The CDR3 DNA follows: TGCAGCGTTAGTCCGGGACTAGGAGATACGCAGTATTTT. It translates to CSVSPGLGDTQYF.

V is TRBV11-2 and J is TRBJ2-5, with 8 nucleotides matching TRBD1. Trimming took 8 bases from V and 5 from J; bases not matched to a gene: 10. CDR3 length: 14 residues. Germline V lookup: CDR1 SGHAT, CDR2 FQNNGV. As DNA, the CDR3 is TGTGCCAGCGCGAGGACAGGGATCCTGGAGACCCAGTACTTC. Its translation: CASARTGILETQYF.

The chain is built from TRBV7-2 and TRBJ2-7, with a possible D match to TRBD1 (6 bases). Germline CDR1 is SGHTA and CDR2 is FQGNSA. The CDR3 length is 15 residues. The ends were cut back, 6 bases at V and 4 bases at J, with 19 bases in the middle. The CDR3 here is CASRQQGLGLYEQYF. Written as DNA, the CDR3 is TGTGCCAGCAGACAACAGGGTTTGGGATTATACGAGCAGTACTTC.

The gene calls are TRBV11-2 and TRBJ1-4; 7 bases match TRBD1. CDR3 length equals 14 residues. The trim removed 5 bases at V and 8 bases at J, leaving 8 bases unmatched. CDR1 and CDR2 (germline): SGHAT, FQNNGV. The CDR3 nucleotides read TGTGCCAGCAGCCGCGACAGGGTTGGGGAAAAACTGTTTTTT. This codes for CASSRDRVGEKLFF. Drawing the rest from reference TRBV11-2 and TRBJ1-4, the complete variable domain is EAGVAQSPRYKIIEKRQSVAFWCNPISGHATLYWYQQILGQGPKLLIQFQNNGVVDDSQLPKDRFSAERLKGVDSTLKIQPAKLEDSAVYLCASSRDRVGEKLFFGSGTQLSVL.

This clone appeared once. The chain carries TRBV5-4 and TRBJ2-7; 7 bases are shared with TRBD1. Germline V gene lookup returns CDR1 SGHNT and CDR2 YYREEE (reference sequence). The CDR3 runs to 13 residues. V lost 3 bases, J lost 7 bases, and 7 bases stayed unmatched. CDR3 loop: CASSSIPGQEQYF. For the CDR3, the DNA is TGTGCCAGCAGCTCGATACCGGGACAGGAGCAGTACTTC.